This T cell receptor (beta chain) was identified in a study of blood T cell repertoires in COVID-19. The overall study: The analysed material was cDNA or gDNA that came from T cells, B-cell-depleted T cells, or PBMCs.

Germline assignment: CDR1 MGHDK and CDR2 SYGVNS. The junction had 5 bases not matched to a gene; V was cut back by 4 bases and J by 0 bases. The CDR3 is made up of 15 amino acids. The method was immunoSEQ multiplex PCR; TCRdb's version includes in-frame clones alone and lacks a portion of them. The sample consists of 250,000 or so clones, about 80% of them appearing once. This clonotype was obtained from a man aged 45-60 years who had recovered from COVID-19. Sample: PBMCs or T cells enriched from blood (not recorded which). This chain links TRBV25-1 with TRBJ1-1; 7 positions match TRBD1. CDR3 protein: CASSGVRGVNTEAFF. The DNA for the CDR3 is TGTGCCAGCAGTGGCGTCAGGGGGGTGAACACTGAAGCTTTCTTT.